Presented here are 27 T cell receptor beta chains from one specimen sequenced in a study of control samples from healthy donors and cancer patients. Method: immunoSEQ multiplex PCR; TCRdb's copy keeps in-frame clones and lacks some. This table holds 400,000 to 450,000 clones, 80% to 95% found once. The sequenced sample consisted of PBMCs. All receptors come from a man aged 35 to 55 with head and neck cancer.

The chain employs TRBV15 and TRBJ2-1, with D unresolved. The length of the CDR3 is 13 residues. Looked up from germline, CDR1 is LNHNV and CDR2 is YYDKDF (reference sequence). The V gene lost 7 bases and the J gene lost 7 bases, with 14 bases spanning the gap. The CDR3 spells CATTAETRNEQFF. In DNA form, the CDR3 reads TGTGCCACCACAGCAGAAACACGTAATGAGCAGTTCTTC. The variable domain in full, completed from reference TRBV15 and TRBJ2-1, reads DAMVIQNPRYQVTQFGKPVTLSCSQTLNHNVMYWYQQKSSQAPKLLFHYYDKDFNNEADTPDNFQSRRPNTSFCFLDIRSPGLGDTAMYLCATTAETRNEQFFGPGTRLTVL.

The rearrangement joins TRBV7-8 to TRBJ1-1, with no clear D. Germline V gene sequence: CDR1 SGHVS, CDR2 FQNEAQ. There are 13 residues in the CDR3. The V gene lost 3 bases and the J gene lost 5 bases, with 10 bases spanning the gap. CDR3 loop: CASSFSRETEAFF. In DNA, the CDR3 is TGTGCCAGCAGCTTCTCTCGAGAGACTGAAGCTTTCTTT.

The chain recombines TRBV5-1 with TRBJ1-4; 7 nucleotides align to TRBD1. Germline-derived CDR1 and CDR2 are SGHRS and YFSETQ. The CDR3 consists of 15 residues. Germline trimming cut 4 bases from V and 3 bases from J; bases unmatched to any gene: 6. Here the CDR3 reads CASSPVTGSNEKLFF. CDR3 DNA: TGCGCCAGCAGCCCGGTGACAGGGTCTAATGAAAAACTGTTTTTT.

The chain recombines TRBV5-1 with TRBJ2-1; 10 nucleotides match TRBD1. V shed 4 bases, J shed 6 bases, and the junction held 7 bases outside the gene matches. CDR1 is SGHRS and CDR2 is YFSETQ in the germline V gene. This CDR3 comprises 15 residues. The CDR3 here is CASSTWTGGGNEQFF. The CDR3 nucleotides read TGCGCCAGCAGCACTTGGACAGGGGGTGGCAATGAGCAGTTCTTC.

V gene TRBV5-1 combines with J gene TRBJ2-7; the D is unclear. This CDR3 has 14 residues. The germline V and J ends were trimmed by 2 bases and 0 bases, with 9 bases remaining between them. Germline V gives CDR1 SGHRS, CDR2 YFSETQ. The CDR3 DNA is TGCGCCAGCAGCTTCGAAGTTAGCTCCTACGAGCAGTACTTC. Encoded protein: CASSFEVSSYEQYF. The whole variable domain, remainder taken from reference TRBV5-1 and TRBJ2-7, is KAGVTQTPRYLIKTRGQQVTLSCSPISGHRSVSWYQQTPGQGLQFLFEYFSETQRNKGNFPGRFSGRQFSNSRSEMNVSTLELGDSALYLCASSFEVSSYEQYFGPGTRLTVT.

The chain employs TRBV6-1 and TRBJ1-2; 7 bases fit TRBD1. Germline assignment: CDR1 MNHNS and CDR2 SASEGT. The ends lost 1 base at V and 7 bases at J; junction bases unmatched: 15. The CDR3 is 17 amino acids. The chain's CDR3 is CASSEGFWSGGDSGYTF. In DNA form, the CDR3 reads TGTGCCAGCAGTGAAGGGTTCTGGTCTGGGGGGGACAGTGGCTACACCTTC.

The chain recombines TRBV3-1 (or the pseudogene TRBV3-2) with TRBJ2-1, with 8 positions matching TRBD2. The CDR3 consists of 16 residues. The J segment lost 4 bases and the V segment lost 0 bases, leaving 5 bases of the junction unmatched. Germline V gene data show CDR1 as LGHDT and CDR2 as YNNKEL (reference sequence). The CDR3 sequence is CASSQDRRGEYNEQFF. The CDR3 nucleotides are TGTGCCAGCAGCCAAGATCGGCGGGGGGAGTACAATGAGCAGTTCTTC.

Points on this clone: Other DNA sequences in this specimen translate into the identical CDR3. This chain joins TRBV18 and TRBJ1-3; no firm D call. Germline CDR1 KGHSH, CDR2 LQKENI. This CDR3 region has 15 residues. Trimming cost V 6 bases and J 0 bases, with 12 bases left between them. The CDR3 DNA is TGTGCCAGCTCGCCGCCGGGAACCTCTGGAAACACCATATATTTT. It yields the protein CASSPPGTSGNTIYF.

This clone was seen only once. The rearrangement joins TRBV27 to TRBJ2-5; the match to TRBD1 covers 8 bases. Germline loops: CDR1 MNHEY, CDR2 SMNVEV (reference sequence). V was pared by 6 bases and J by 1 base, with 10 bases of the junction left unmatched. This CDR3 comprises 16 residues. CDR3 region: CASRPAGQGVQETQYF. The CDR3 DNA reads TGTGCCAGCAGACCCGCCGGACAGGGCGTCCAAGAGACCCAGTACTTC.

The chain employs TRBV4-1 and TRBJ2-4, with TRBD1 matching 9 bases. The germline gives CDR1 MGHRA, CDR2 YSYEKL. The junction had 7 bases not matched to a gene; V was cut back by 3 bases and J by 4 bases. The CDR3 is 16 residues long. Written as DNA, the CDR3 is TGCGCCAGCAGCCAGCCCCTCGGGACAGGGAAAAACATTCAGTACTTC. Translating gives CASSQPLGTGKNIQYF.

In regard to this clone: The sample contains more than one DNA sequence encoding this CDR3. The CDR3 loop reads CASSSPTGAPYNEQFF. The CDR3 DNA reads as TGTGCCAGCAGTTCACCTACAGGGGCCCCCTACAATGAGCAGTTCTTC. The chain combines TRBV28 with TRBJ2-1; 7 bases align to TRBD1. Germline V gives CDR1 MDHEN, CDR2 SYDVKM. The CDR3 length is 16 residues. J lost 2 bases, V lost 4 bases, and 8 bases had no gene match.

The CDR3 reads CASKAGGQAFF. The CDR3 DNA reads as TGTGCCAGCAAGGCGGGGGGGCAGGCTTTCTTT. The chain links TRBV12-3 or TRBV12-4 to TRBJ1-1, with D perhaps TRBD1 (6 bases). Trimming removed 7 bases at V and 11 bases at J, with 14 bases between. The CDR3 has 11 residues.

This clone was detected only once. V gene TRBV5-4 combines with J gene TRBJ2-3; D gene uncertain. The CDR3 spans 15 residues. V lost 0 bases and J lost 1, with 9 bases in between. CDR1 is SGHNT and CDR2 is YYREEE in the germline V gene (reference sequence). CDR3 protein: CASSLGGVGTDTQYF. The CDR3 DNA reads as TGTGCCAGCAGCTTGGGTGGGGTCGGCACAGATACGCAGTATTTT. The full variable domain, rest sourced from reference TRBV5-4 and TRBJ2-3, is ETGVTQSPTHLIKTRGQQVTLRCSSQSGHNTVSWYQQALGQGPQFIFQYYREEENGRGNFPPRFSGLQFPNYSSELNVNALELDDSALYLCASSLGGVGTDTQYFGPGTRLTVL.

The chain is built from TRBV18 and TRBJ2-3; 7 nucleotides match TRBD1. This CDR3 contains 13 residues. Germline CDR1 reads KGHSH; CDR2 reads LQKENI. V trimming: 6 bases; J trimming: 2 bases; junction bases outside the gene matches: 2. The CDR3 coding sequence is TGTGCCAGCTCGGGACAGACCACAGATACGCAGTATTTT. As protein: CASSGQTTDTQYF.

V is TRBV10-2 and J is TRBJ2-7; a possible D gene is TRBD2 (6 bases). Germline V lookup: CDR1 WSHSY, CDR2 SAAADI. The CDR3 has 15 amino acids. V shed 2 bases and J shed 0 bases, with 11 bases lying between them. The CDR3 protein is CASSEGISGSYEQYF. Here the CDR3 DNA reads TGCGCCAGCAGTGAGGGAATTAGCGGCTCCTACGAGCAGTACTTC.

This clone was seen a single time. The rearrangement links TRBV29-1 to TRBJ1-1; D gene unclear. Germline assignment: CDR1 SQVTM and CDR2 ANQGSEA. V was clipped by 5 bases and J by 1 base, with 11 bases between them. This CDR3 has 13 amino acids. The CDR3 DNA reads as TGCAGCGTTAGTAGGTCTAGGAACACTGAAGCTTTCTTT. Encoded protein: CSVSRSRNTEAFF. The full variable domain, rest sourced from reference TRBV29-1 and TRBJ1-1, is SAVISQKPSRDICQRGTSLTIQCQVDSQVTMMFWYRQQPGQSLTLIATANQGSEATYESGFVIDKFPISRPNLTFSTLTVSNMSPEDSSIYLCSVSRSRNTEAFFGQGTRLTVV.

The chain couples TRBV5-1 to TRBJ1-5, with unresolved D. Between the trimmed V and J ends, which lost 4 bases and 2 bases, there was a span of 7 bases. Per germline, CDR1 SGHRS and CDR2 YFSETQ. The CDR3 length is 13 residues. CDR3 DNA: TGCGCCAGCAGCAAGAACGGCAATCAGCCCCAGCATTTT. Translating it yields CASSKNGNQPQHF. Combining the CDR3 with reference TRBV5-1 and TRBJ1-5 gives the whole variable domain KAGVTQTPRYLIKTRGQQVTLSCSPISGHRSVSWYQQTPGQGLQFLFEYFSETQRNKGNFPGRFSGRQFSNSRSEMNVSTLELGDSALYLCASSKNGNQPQHFGDGTRLSIL.

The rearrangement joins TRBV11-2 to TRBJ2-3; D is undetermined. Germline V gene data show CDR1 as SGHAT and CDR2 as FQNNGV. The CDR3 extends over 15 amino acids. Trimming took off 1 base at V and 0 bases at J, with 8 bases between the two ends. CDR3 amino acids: CASSLVHASTDTQYF. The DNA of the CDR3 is TGTGCCAGCAGCTTAGTTCATGCTAGCACAGATACGCAGTATTTT.

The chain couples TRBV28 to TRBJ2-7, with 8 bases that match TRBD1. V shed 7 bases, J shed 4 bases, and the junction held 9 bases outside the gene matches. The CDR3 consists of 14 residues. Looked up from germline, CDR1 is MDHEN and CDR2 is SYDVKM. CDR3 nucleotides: TGTGCCAGCACTACGACAGGGGTAGGGTACGAGCAGTACTTC. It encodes CASTTTGVGYEQYF.

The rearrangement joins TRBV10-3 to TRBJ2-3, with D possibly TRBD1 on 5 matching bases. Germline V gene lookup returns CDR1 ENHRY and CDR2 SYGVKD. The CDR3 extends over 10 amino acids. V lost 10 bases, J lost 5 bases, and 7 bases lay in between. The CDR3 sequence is CATQGDTQYF. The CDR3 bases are TGTGCCACCCAGGGAGATACGCAGTATTTT.

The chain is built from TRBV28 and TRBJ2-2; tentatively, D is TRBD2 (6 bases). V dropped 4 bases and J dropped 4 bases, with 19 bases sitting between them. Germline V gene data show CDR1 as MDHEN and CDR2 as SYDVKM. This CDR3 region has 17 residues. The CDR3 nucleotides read TGTGCCAGCAGTTGGGGCACCGTCGTGGGAGGCACCGGGGAGCTGTTTTTT. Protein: CASSWGTVVGGTGELFF.

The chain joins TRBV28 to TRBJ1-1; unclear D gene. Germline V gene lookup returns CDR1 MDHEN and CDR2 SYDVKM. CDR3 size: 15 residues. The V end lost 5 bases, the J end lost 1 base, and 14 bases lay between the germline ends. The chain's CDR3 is CASSLVQRTNTEAFF. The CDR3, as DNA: TGTGCCAGCAGTCTAGTACAGAGGACGAACACTGAAGCTTTCTTT. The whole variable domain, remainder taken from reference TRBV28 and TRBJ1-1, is DVKVTQSSRYLVKRTGEKVFLECVQDMDHENMFWYRQDPGLGLRLIYFSYDVKMKEKGDIPEGYSVSREKKERFSLILESASTNQTSMYLCASSLVQRTNTEAFFGQGTRLTVV.

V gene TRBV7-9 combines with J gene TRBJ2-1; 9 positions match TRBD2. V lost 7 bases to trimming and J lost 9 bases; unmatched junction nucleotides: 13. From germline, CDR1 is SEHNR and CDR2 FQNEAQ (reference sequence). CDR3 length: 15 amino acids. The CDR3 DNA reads TGTGCCAGCATACAAGGAGCTAGCGGGAACAGTGAGCAGTTCTTC. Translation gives CASIQGASGNSEQFF.

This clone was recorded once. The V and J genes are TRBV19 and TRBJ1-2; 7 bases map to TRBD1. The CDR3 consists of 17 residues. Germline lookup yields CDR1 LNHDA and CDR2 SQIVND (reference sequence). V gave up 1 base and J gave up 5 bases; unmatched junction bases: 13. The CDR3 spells CASSIGRDSVRGYGYTF. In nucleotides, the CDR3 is TGTGCCAGTAGTATAGGCCGGGACAGCGTCAGGGGGTATGGCTACACCTTC.

In DNA form, the CDR3 reads TGTGCCAGCAGCTCCTCCGGCGCGAACACTGAAGCTTTCTTT. The encoded protein is CASSSSGANTEAFF. The genes are TRBV7-3 and TRBJ1-1, with D unresolved. The germline V and J ends were trimmed by 4 bases and 1 base, with 10 bases remaining between them. The CDR3 consists of 14 residues. CDR1 and CDR2 from the germline V gene are SGHTA and FQGTGA.

Here the CDR3 reads CASSTGGGHTEAFF. The CDR3 DNA follows: TGTGCCAGCAGTACCGGAGGGGGGCACACTGAAGCTTTCTTT. The chain carries TRBV6-5 and TRBJ1-1; a weak D match, TRBD1 (6 bases). The V and J ends lost 5 bases and 3 bases respectively, with 13 bases between them. Germline values: CDR1 MNHEY, CDR2 SVGAGI. The CDR3 sequence is 14 residues long.

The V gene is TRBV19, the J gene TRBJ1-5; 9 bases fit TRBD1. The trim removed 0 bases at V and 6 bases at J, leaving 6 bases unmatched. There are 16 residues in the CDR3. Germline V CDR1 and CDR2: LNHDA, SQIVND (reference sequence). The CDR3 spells CASSIDKGQGGQPQHF. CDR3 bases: TGTGCCAGTAGTATAGATAAGGGACAGGGAGGTCAGCCCCAGCATTTT.